Sequencing of this T cell receptor (beta chain) was carried out in a study of Ad26.COV2.S vaccination and SARS-CoV-2 variants. General study findings and limits: Individuals receiving vaccine had higher spike-specific TCR breadth than placebo recipients did. Vaccine and placebo recipients had similar non-spike TCR breadth. Assessments of TCR breadth and depth may have underestimated the total T cell responses. After vaccination, substantial breadth of spike-specific CD8+ and CD4+ responses was reported.

With respect to this clone: Its antigen is not identified.

Trimming shortened V by 6 bases and J by 5 bases, and 10 bases separated the two germline ends. This CDR3 is 12 amino acids long. CDR1 and CDR2 from the germline V gene are SNHLY and FYNNEI. Clones were sequenced by immunoSEQ multiplex PCR, and TCRdb holds only the in-frame ones, with some missing. The table lists more than 150,000 clones, around 90% of them singletons. The clonotype comes from a human donor who had recovered from COVID-19. The chain joins TRBV2 to TRBJ2-5; no clear D. The source was peripheral blood, collected after recovery from COVID-19. The CDR3 sequence: CASSDSVETQYF. DNA of the CDR3: TGTGCCAGCAGCGACTCAGTCGAGACCCAGTACTTC.